The T cell receptor beta chain under discussion was sequenced for a study of technical replicates of blood from a few donors. Produced via immunoSEQ multiplex PCR; TCRdb's table is partial and in-frame only. The sample includes over 60,000 clones, 93% of them seen just once. After removal of 3 bases from V and 0 bases from J, the junction contained 3 bases not matched to a gene. CDR3 length: 15 amino acids. The germline gives CDR1 MDHEN, CDR2 SYDVKM. The rearrangement links TRBV28 to TRBJ2-7; 9 bases map to TRBD2. This receptor was obtained from a human donor in good health. Sequencing was carried out using T cells isolated from PBMCs. Written as DNA, the CDR3 is TGTGCCAGCAGTTTCGTTAGCGGGGGCTCCTACGAGCAGTACTTC. Its translation is CASSFVSGGSYEQYF.